This T cell receptor (beta chain) was identified in a study of T cells in Graves' hyperthyroidism and ophthalmopathy. Study conclusions and caveats: Blood shared most expanded thyroid clonotypes above 0.001. Separating ophthalmopathy from stable hyperthyroidism was achieved by a 13 V-J model.

Blood from later-ophthalmopathy patients was taken at first hyperthyroidism diagnosis. The source of the PBMCs was roughly 10 ml of fresh peripheral blood. Concerning this clonotype itself: Its antigen remains unknown.

TCR beta CDR3 sequences were amplified from RNA transcripts. The HTBI set primed first-round TCR CDR3 RT-PCR. One entry per CDR3 protein results from TCRdb running MiXCR on the multiplex PCR reads. The table shows under 750,000 distinct CDR3 sequences, with about 17% occurring only once. CDR1 is LGHDT and CDR2 is YNNKEL in the germline V gene (reference sequence). This CDR3 is built from 14 residues. Trimming stripped 2 bases from V and 8 bases from J, with 10 bases between. Source material: blood. This clonotype was obtained from a woman between 45 and 60 years old with Graves' hyperthyroidism that later progressed to Graves' ophthalmopathy. This rearrangement joins TRBV3-1 to TRBJ1-6; D may be TRBD1 (6 bases). The CDR3 DNA reads as TGTGCCAGCAGCCAAACAGGGTTCCATTCACCCCTCCACTTT. Its translation: CASSQTGFHSPLHF.